This paragraph reports one TCR beta chain. The data were obtained in a study of T cell changes during pregnancy in multiple sclerosis. The germline V and J ends were trimmed by 6 bases and 3 bases, with 10 bases remaining between them. CDR1 is SNHLY, CDR2 FYNNEI, per germline. The CDR3 sequence is 13 residues long. Clones were sequenced by immunoSEQ multiplex PCR, and TCRdb holds only the in-frame ones, with some missing. Among 65,000 to 90,000 clones listed, more than 85% were seen once. The sample was peripheral blood, taken in the first trimester of pregnancy. This clonotype was sampled from a female donor with multiple sclerosis, enrolled in a pregnancy study. The genes are TRBV2 and TRBJ2-3; D is unclear. CDR3 in amino acids: CASRALVTDTQYF. For the CDR3, the DNA is TGTGCCAGCAGGGCCCTAGTGACAGATACGCAGTATTTT.